This TCR beta chain was sequenced in a study of response to subunit inactivated influenza vaccine. The V and J ends lost 6 bases and 8 bases respectively, with 13 bases between them. The length of the CDR3 is 12 residues. TCRdb processed the RT-PCR reads anew with MiXCR; each CDR3 protein has one entry. The data contain about 530,000 distinct CDR3 sequences, over 9.5% of them singletons. This clonotype was counted a few times. The chain joins TRBV12-3 or TRBV12-4 to TRBJ1-2; maybe TRBD1 (6 bases). This material consisted of PBMCs from blood, taken on the day of vaccination. The TCR comes from a man aged 50-59 years who received an inactivated influenza vaccine. CDR3 protein: CASSGTFLGYTF. The CDR3 nucleotides read TGTGCCAGCAGCGGGACATTTTTAGGCTACACCTTC.